The source of this TCR beta chain is a study of T cells after posttransplantation cyclophosphamide. Study results and caveats: After PTCy, TRB diversity resembled that of CNI/methotrexate controls.

As concerns this clone: The antigen remains undetermined.

Repertoires were generated with immunoSEQ multiplex PCR, while TCRdb's copy carries only in-frame clones and drops some. The sample consists of more than 2,500 clones, around 62% of them appearing once. This CDR3 contains 15 residues. CDR1 is MNHNS and CDR2 is SASEGT in the germline V gene. V trimming: 6 bases; J trimming: 5 bases; junction bases outside the gene matches: 8. Treatment was busulfan-fludarabine conditioning, a marrow graft, and cyclophosphamide on days +3 and +4. The V and J genes are TRBV6-1 and TRBJ2-2; 8 bases are a match to TRBD1. Sequenced material: PBMCs, taken 30 days after allogeneic stem cell transplant with posttransplant cyclophosphamide. This TCR derives from a male patient in his sixties who received an allogeneic stem cell transplant from a related donor and was CMV-positive. Some of these T cells may belong to the graft donor. Here the CDR3 reads CASRKQGVSTGELFF. The CDR3 DNA sequence: TGTGCCAGCAGGAAACAGGGGGTCAGTACCGGGGAGCTGTTTTTT.